This T cell receptor (beta chain) was captured by sequencing in a study of Graves' ophthalmopathy and Graves' hyperthyroidism. RNA served as the template for amplifying TCR beta CDR3 regions. First-round RT-PCR with HTBI primers preceded a second-round multiplex PCR. TCRdb recomputed calls from the multiplex PCR reads with MiXCR, one row per CDR3 protein. Of 680,000 or so distinct CDR3 sequences in the sample, approximately 22% are singletons; the top ten hold approximately 6.9%. This clonotype was picked up many times. Germline V CDR1 and CDR2: SNHLY, FYNNEI. This CDR3 spans 15 amino acids. The V and J ends lost 6 bases and 2 bases, in that order; junction bases with no gene match: 2.

The origin of this receptor is a woman in her late teens or twenties with stable Graves' hyperthyroidism. Some clones in this sample may be carry-over from other donors' samples. Sequenced material: peripheral blood. This rearrangement joins TRBV2 to TRBJ1-5, with 12 positions matching TRBD1. As DNA, the CDR3 is TGTGCCAGCAGAGGGACAGGGGGCGGCAATCAGCCCCAGCATTTT. The encoded protein is CASRGTGGGNQPQHF.